One and the same sample provided the 31 T cell receptor beta chains below, sequenced in a study of cytomegalovirus exposure and HLA in healthy donors. 60 Vbeta and 13 Jbeta primers were used in PCR. The repertoire was sequenced with immunoSEQ multiplex PCR; TCRdb's copy has only in-frame clones and lacks some. The sample has 150,000 to 160,000 clones; around 82% are singletons. The sample comprised PBMCs. All receptors come from a woman in her thirties or forties in good health and CMV-seropositive.

Concerning this clone: Its ends do not fully match the called genes, so a read error is possible. The V call is TRBV4-1, the J call TRBJ2-7; 7 bases fit TRBD1. Germline V gene sequence: CDR1 MGHRA, CDR2 YSYEKL. The length of the CDR3 is 17 residues. The DNA of the CDR3 is TGCGCCAGCAGCCAATTCCCCCCCGGGACAGCCTCCTCCGAGCAGTACTTC. It codes for CASSQFPPGTASSEQYF.

The chain uses TRBV28 and TRBJ2-3; a possible D gene is TRBD1 (6 bases). CDR1 and CDR2 (germline): MDHEN, SYDVKM. There are 14 residues in the CDR3. V dropped 6 bases and J dropped 2 bases, with 12 bases sitting between them. This chain's CDR3 is CASSLAGDTDTQYF. In nucleotides, the CDR3 is TGTGCCAGCAGCCTGGCAGGGGACACAGATACGCAGTATTTT. Full variable domain (missing parts from reference TRBV28 and TRBJ2-3): DVKVTQSSRYLVKRTGEKVFLECVQDMDHENMFWYRQDPGLGLRLIYFSYDVKMKEKGDIPEGYSVSREKKERFSLILESASTNQTSMYLCASSLAGDTDTQYFGPGTRLTVL.

J is TRBJ1-1 and V is TRBV19; D gene ambiguous. The CDR3 is made up of 15 amino acids. CDR1 and CDR2 from the germline V gene are LNHDA and SQIVND (reference sequence). The V gene lost 6 bases and the J gene lost 1 base, with 15 bases spanning the gap. CDR3 residues: CASRRAGAPNTEAFF. The CDR3 region has the DNA TGTGCCAGTAGGAGGGCGGGTGCTCCGAACACTGAAGCTTTCTTT.

The V gene is TRBV9, the J gene TRBJ2-5, with 8 bases identical to TRBD2. J gave up 5 bases and V 0 bases, and 9 bases lay outside the gene matches. Looked up from germline, CDR1 is SGDLS and CDR2 is YYNGEE. This CDR3 is 16 amino acids long. For the CDR3, the DNA is TGTGCCAGCAGCGTAGAAGCGGGGGACGCTTGGGAGACCCAGTACTTC. This encodes CASSVEAGDAWETQYF.

V usage is TRBV29-1 and J usage is TRBJ1-4; the match to TRBD1 covers 7 bases. This CDR3 is built from 14 residues. V gave up 4 bases and J gave up 2 bases; unmatched junction bases: 4. Germline CDR1 SQVTM, CDR2 ANQGSEA. CDR3 amino acids: CSVGQGRTNEKLFF. The CDR3 bases are TGCAGCGTTGGACAGGGAAGGACTAATGAAAAACTGTTTTTT.

The chain links TRBV5-4 to TRBJ2-3, with D maybe TRBD2 (5 bases). This CDR3 is built from 16 residues. CDR1 and CDR2 from the germline V gene are SGHNT and YYREEE (reference sequence). Trimming removed 4 bases at V and 5 bases at J, with 20 bases between. The CDR3 is CASSTKNLAAVDTQYF. The CDR3 DNA reads as TGTGCCAGCAGCACAAAAAACCTAGCCGCTGTAGATACGCAGTATTTT. The variable domain in full, with the rest retrieved from reference TRBV5-4 and TRBJ2-3, is ETGVTQSPTHLIKTRGQQVTLRCSSQSGHNTVSWYQQALGQGPQFIFQYYREEENGRGNFPPRFSGLQFPNYSSELNVNALELDDSALYLCASSTKNLAAVDTQYFGPGTRLTVL.

V and J are TRBV19 and TRBJ1-3; D call uncertain. Germline lookup yields CDR1 LNHDA and CDR2 SQIVND (reference sequence). The V end lost 4 bases, the J end lost 7 bases, and 20 bases lay between the germline ends. The CDR3 runs 16 residues. CDR3 sequence: CASSREPGARTNTIYF. DNA for the CDR3: TGTGCCAGTAGTAGGGAGCCGGGAGCGCGGACGAACACCATATATTTT.

The CDR3 DNA is TGTGCCAGCAGCCTAGGGGGTCCCTACGAGCAGTACTTC. Translated: CASSLGGPYEQYF. The genes are TRBV6-5 and TRBJ2-7; maybe TRBD1 (6 bases). Looked up from germline, CDR1 is MNHEY and CDR2 is SVGAGI. CDR3 length equals 13 residues. V was shortened by 6 bases and J by 2 bases, with 11 bases between the two germline ends.

The rearrangement joins TRBV29-1 to TRBJ1-2, with TRBD1 as a possible D gene (5 bases). Trimming stripped 0 bases from V and 14 bases from J, with 13 bases between. The germline V gene has CDR1 SQVTM and CDR2 ANQGSEA. There are 11 residues in the CDR3. CDR3 DNA: TGCAGCGTTGAAGATCGCGGGGCGCCGACCTTC. Its translation is CSVEDRGAPTF.

The CDR3 loop is CASEGGRQETQYF. CDR3 sequence (DNA): TGCGCCTCTGAAGGGGGTCGCCAAGAGACCCAGTACTTC. The rearrangement links TRBV5-1 to TRBJ2-5; tentative D call: TRBD1 (6 bases). Trimming pared 10 bases from V and 1 base from J, leaving 14 bases between. The germline CDR1 and CDR2 sequences are SGHRS and YFSETQ. This CDR3 is built from 13 residues.

This chain's CDR3 is CASSSGLEVAGELFF. Here the CDR3 DNA reads TGTGCCAGCAGTTCGGGACTAGAGGTTGCCGGGGAGCTGTTTTTT. This chain connects TRBV6-6 to TRBJ2-2, with 8 bases lining up with TRBD2. CDR3 length: 15 amino acids. Germline V lookup: CDR1 MNHNY, CDR2 SVGAGI (reference sequence). The junction had 7 bases not matched to a gene; V was cut back by 4 bases and J by 6 bases.

The gene calls are TRBV6-7 and TRBJ2-1, with 7 bases fitting TRBD2. TRBV6-7 counts as an open reading frame of uncertain function. The CDR3 is 16 amino acids. The J segment lost 6 bases and the V segment lost 5 bases, leaving 13 bases of the junction unmatched. DNA for the CDR3: TGTGCCAGCAGTGACCGGGACTACCCGGGAAGCAATGAGCAGTTCTTC. Translated: CASSDRDYPGSNEQFF.

This clone was picked up one time. The chain couples TRBV9 to TRBJ2-1; 8 positions match TRBD2. V shed 3 bases, J shed 12 bases, and the junction held 14 bases outside the gene matches. The CDR3 has 15 amino acids. Germline V gene lookup returns CDR1 SGDLS and CDR2 YYNGEE. CDR3 nucleotides: TGTGCCAGCAGCGCCGCTCAAGCGGGGGCGTTGGTGCAGTTCTTC. It specifies CASSAAQAGALVQFF.

This chain links TRBV27 with TRBJ1-5; 11 nucleotides line up with TRBD1. The CDR3 has 17 amino acids. Germline CDR1 and CDR2: MNHEY and SMNVEV (reference sequence). Unmatched junction bases numbered 7, after V lost 6 bases and J lost 0 bases. The CDR3 loop is CASRWTGGVGSNQPQHF. The DNA for the CDR3 is TGTGCCAGCAGGTGGACAGGGGGCGTGGGTAGCAATCAGCCCCAGCATTTT.

In nucleotides, the CDR3 is TGTGCCAGCAGTTTTGGACTAGCGGGAGAGGAGTACTTC. Translated, it gives CASSFGLAGEEYF. The genes are TRBV27 and TRBJ2-7; 13 bases agree with TRBD2. This CDR3 has 13 residues. Per the germline V gene, CDR1 is MNHEY and CDR2 is SMNVEV (reference sequence). After removal of 3 bases from V and 11 bases from J, the junction contained 4 bases not matched to a gene.

V gene TRBV11-2 combines with J gene TRBJ2-3; no firm D call. The CDR3 loop spans 15 amino acids. Germline-derived CDR1 and CDR2 are SGHAT and FQNNGV. The V gene lost 0 bases and the J gene lost 2 bases, with 9 bases spanning the gap. Here the CDR3 DNA reads TGTGCCAGCAGCTTAGAGTGGGCCGACACAGATACGCAGTATTTT. It specifies CASSLEWADTDTQYF.

The chain links TRBV27 to TRBJ1-5; D is undetermined. Germline CDR1 is MNHEY and CDR2 is SMNVEV (reference sequence). The CDR3 has 12 residues. V lost 6 bases, J lost 2 bases, and 5 bases lay in between. Written as DNA, the CDR3 is TGTGCCAGCAGCGCGGGCAATCAGCCCCAGCATTTT. Translating it yields CASSAGNQPQHF.

This chain uses TRBV2 with TRBJ2-7; 14 bases align to TRBD2. The CDR3 is 17 residues long. Germline lookup yields CDR1 SNHLY and CDR2 FYNNEI. The V gene end was trimmed by 5 bases and the J gene end by 6 bases; junction bases not matched to a gene: 12. For the CDR3, the DNA is TGTGCCAGCAGTTCCCCGGGACTAGCGGGAGTATGGGGCGAGCAGTACTTC. Residues: CASSSPGLAGVWGEQYF.

In this sample, this clone turned up once. CDR3 loop: CASSWGGFGTEAFF. The CDR3 bases are TGCGCCAGCAGCTGGGGGGGGTTCGGCACTGAAGCTTTCTTT. The chain combines TRBV5-1 with TRBJ1-1; D is possibly TRBD1 (5 bases). The germline V and J ends were trimmed by 3 bases and 4 bases, with 13 bases remaining between them. Germline V lookup: CDR1 SGHRS, CDR2 YFSETQ. This CDR3 comprises 14 residues.

This clone appeared a single time. The CDR3 sequence: CASSQGQGGHQPQHF. The CDR3 region has the DNA TGCGCCAGCAGCCAAGGACAGGGGGGGCATCAGCCCCAGCATTTT. The rearrangement joins TRBV4-1 to TRBJ1-5, with 9 bases that match TRBD1. Germline CDR1 MGHRA, CDR2 YSYEKL. Trimming took 1 base from V and 5 from J; bases not matched to a gene: 3. The CDR3 spans 15 residues.

On this clone: This same CDR3 is encoded by further DNA sequences in the sample. The genes are TRBV12-2 and TRBJ2-3; the table's D call of TRBD2 was not tested on the DNA. TRBV12-2 is a pseudogene. This CDR3 comprises 15 residues. The chain's CDR3 is CANRPLAGRTDTQYF. The CDR3 DNA sequence: TGTGCAAATCGCCCCCTAGCGGGGCGCACAGATACGCAGTATTTT.

The rearrangement uses TRBV20-1 and TRBJ2-3; possibly TRBD2 for D (5 bases). Trimming pared 1 base from V and 7 bases from J, leaving 6 bases between. This CDR3 has 11 amino acids. Germline lookup yields CDR1 DFQATT and CDR2 SNEGSKA (reference sequence). CDR3 sequence reads: CSARGGNTQYF. CDR3 coding DNA: TGCAGTGCTAGAGGAGGGAATACGCAGTATTTT.

The V gene is TRBV29-1, the J gene TRBJ2-7, with 7 positions matching TRBD1. V lost 4 bases to trimming and J lost 2 bases; unmatched junction nucleotides: 2. Looked up from germline, CDR1 is SQVTM and CDR2 is ANQGSEA. The CDR3 has 12 residues. CDR3 loop: CSVAQGTYEQYF. The CDR3 DNA follows: TGCAGCGTTGCACAGGGGACCTACGAGCAGTACTTC.

The chain uses TRBV5-3 and TRBJ2-2, with a tentative D call TRBD1 (5 bases). TRBV5-3 is an open reading frame, and its role is uncertain. The CDR3 runs 15 residues. Trimming removed 4 bases from V and 4 bases from J, with 14 bases in between. The CDR3 here is CARSGVQGTTGELFF. CDR3 in DNA: TGTGCCAGAAGCGGAGTCCAGGGTACCACCGGGGAGCTGTTTTTT.

The chain uses TRBV21-1 and TRBJ2-7; the tabulated D call, TRBD2, remains unverified against the DNA. TRBV21-1 is a pseudogene. The CDR3 sequence is 15 residues long. Here the CDR3 reads CASSKTPPSGYEQYF. CDR3 DNA sequence: TGTGCCAGCAGCAAAACCCCACCTAGCGGTTACGAGCAGTACTTC.

The chain couples TRBV15 to TRBJ2-1, with D perhaps matching TRBD2 (5 bases). Looked up from germline, CDR1 is LNHNV and CDR2 is YYDKDF (reference sequence). The CDR3 spans 17 residues. Between the trimmed V and J ends, which lost 3 bases and 0 bases, there was a span of 15 bases. CDR3 in amino acids: CATSSRGRLSSYNEQFF. CDR3 coding DNA: TGTGCCACCAGCAGCCGTGGCAGACTAAGCTCCTACAATGAGCAGTTCTTC. The full variable domain, with the rest looked up from reference TRBV15 and TRBJ2-1, is DAMVIQNPRYQVTQFGKPVTLSCSQTLNHNVMYWYQQKSSQAPKLLFHYYDKDFNNEADTPDNFQSRRPNTSFCFLDIRSPGLGDTAMYLCATSSRGRLSSYNEQFFGPGTRLTVL.

This chain uses TRBV18 with TRBJ2-3, with D tentatively TRBD2 (5 bases). The CDR3 has 15 residues. Trimming pared 2 bases from V and 2 bases from J, leaving 11 bases between. Germline assignment: CDR1 KGHSH and CDR2 LQKENI. In DNA, the CDR3 is TGTGCCAGCTCACCAGGTTTACTAGACACAGATACGCAGTATTTT. The encoded protein is CASSPGLLDTDTQYF. The full variable domain, completed using reference TRBV18 and TRBJ2-3, is NAGVMQNPRHLVRRRGQEARLRCSPMKGHSHVYWYRQLPEEGLKFMVYLQKENIIDESGMPKERFSAEFPKEGPSILRIQQVVRGDSAAYFCASSPGLLDTDTQYFGPGTRLTVL.

The V gene is TRBV10-1, the J gene TRBJ2-1, with 10 positions matching TRBD2. There are 15 residues in the CDR3. With V trimmed by 5 bases and J by 8 bases, 9 bases remained unmatched. Per germline, CDR1 WNHNN and CDR2 SYGVQD (reference sequence). This CDR3 reads CASSRLAGGGYEQFF. The CDR3 nucleotides are TGCGCCAGCAGTAGACTAGCGGGTGGCGGATATGAGCAGTTCTTC.

The V call is TRBV5-5, the J call TRBJ1-1; 8 positions match TRBD1. J was trimmed by 3 bases and V by 4 bases; bases with no gene match: 14. Germline V gives CDR1 SGHKS, CDR2 YYEKEE (reference sequence). The CDR3 runs 17 residues. CDR3: CASSISGTGPSDTEAFF. The CDR3 nucleotides read TGTGCCAGCAGCATCTCCGGGACAGGTCCTTCGGACACTGAAGCTTTCTTT. The full variable domain, completed using reference TRBV5-5 and TRBJ1-1, is DAGVTQSPTHLIKTRGQQVTLRCSPISGHKSVSWYQQVLGQGPQFIFQYYEKEERGRGNFPDRFSARQFPNYSSELNVNALLLGDSALYLCASSISGTGPSDTEAFFGQGTRLTVV.

This clone was detected once. V gene TRBV28 combines with J gene TRBJ2-7; maybe TRBD2 (6 bases). The germline V and J ends were trimmed by 6 bases and 2 bases, with 11 bases remaining between them. The CDR3 has 13 residues. The germline V gene has CDR1 MDHEN and CDR2 SYDVKM. The CDR3 protein is CASRWGETYEQYF. The CDR3 DNA reads TGTGCCAGCAGGTGGGGGGAAACCTACGAGCAGTACTTC.

The chain has TRBV29-1 and TRBJ1-2, with D possibly being TRBD1 (6 bases). The germline CDR1 and CDR2 sequences are SQVTM and ANQGSEA. Between the trimmed V and J ends, which lost 4 bases and 10 bases, there was a span of 13 bases. CDR3 length: 11 residues. The DNA of the CDR3 is TGCAGCGTTGGACTGGACAGCTTCTACACCTTC. This gives the protein CSVGLDSFYTF. The complete variable domain, with remaining parts taken from reference TRBV29-1 and TRBJ1-2, reads SAVISQKPSRDICQRGTSLTIQCQVDSQVTMMFWYRQQPGQSLTLIATANQGSEATYESGFVIDKFPISRPNLTFSTLTVSNMSPEDSSIYLCSVGLDSFYTFGSGTRLTVV.